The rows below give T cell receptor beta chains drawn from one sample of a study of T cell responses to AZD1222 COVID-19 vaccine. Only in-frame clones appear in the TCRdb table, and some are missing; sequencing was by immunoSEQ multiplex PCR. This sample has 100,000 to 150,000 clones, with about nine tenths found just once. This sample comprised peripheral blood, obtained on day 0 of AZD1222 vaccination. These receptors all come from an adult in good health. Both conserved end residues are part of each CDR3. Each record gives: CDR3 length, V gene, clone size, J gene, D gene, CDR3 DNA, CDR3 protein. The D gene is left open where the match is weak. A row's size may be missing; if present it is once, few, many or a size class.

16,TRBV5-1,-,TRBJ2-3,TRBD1,TGCGCCAGCAGCTCCTCCGGGACAGGGGGCACAGATACGCAGTATTTT,CASSSSGTGGTDTQYF
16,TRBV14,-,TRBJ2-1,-,TGTGCCAGCAGCCAAGTTTCAGCGACCACCTACAATGAGCAGTTCTTC,CASSQVSATTYNEQFF
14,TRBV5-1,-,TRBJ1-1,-,TGCGCCAGCAGCTTGGATACTTTGGACACTGAAGCTTTCTTT,CASSLDTLDTEAFF
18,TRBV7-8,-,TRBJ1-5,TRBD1,TGTGCCAGCACCGCAAGGCACAGGGGACGATATAGCAATCAGCCCCAGCATTTT,CASTARHRGRYSNQPQHF
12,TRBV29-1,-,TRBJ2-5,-,TGCAGCGCCCTTACTAGCTGGGAGACCCAGTACTTC,CSALTSWETQYF
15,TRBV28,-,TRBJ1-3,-,TGTGCCAGCACCGCCGATGCTAGCTCTGGAAACACCATATATTTT,CASTADASSGNTIYF
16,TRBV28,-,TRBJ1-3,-,TGTGCCAGCAGTTTGAGAGGGCACAGCTCTGGAAACACCATATATTTT,CASSLRGHSSGNTIYF
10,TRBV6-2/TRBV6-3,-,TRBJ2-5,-,TGTGCCAGCAGTGAAGAGACCCAGTACTTC,CASSEETQYF
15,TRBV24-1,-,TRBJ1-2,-,TGTGCCACCAGTGATGGACAGACAGCTAACTATGGCTACACCTTC,CATSDGQTANYGYTF
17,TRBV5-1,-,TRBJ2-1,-,TGCGCCAGCAGCTTGCCCTCGGGGTCGGGGTACTACAATGAGCAGTTCTTC,CASSLPSGSGYYNEQFF
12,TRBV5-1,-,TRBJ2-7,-,TGCGCCAGCAGCTTGGTGGCGGAGGAGCAGTACTTC,CASSLVAEEQYF
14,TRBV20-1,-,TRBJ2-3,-,TGCAGTGCTAGTCCGGCAGGGTCTCGGGATACGCAGTATTTT,CSASPAGSRDTQYF
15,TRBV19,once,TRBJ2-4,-,TGTGCCAGTAGTATCGAGGGTTTAGCCAAAAACATTCAGTACTTC,CASSIEGLAKNIQYF
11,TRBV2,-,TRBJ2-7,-,TGTGCCAGCAGAGGACTCTACGAGCAGTACTTC,CASRGLYEQYF
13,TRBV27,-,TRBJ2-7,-,TGTGCCAGCAGTTGGGACCGTTCCTACGAGCAGTACTTC,CASSWDRSYEQYF
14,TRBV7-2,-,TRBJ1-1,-,TGTGCCAGCAGCTTTGCTTCCCAGGGTACTGAAGCTTTCTTT,CASSFASQGTEAFF